Below, one T cell receptor beta chain is given with its context. Using immunoSEQ multiplex PCR, the repertoire was profiled, and TCRdb retains in-frame clones only, with some absent. The data contain tens of thousands of clones, around 90% of them singletons. The sample comes from a study of T cells after somatic rescue of genetic block. Sequenced sample: peripheral blood mononuclear cells (PBMCs). The TCR was taken from a man aged 35-49 years.

The CDR3 DNA is TGTGCCAGCAGCTCCGACACCTATGGCTACACCTTC. Its translation is CASSSDTYGYTF. The chain carries TRBV6-5 and TRBJ1-2; D unclear. Germline lookup yields CDR1 MNHEY and CDR2 SVGAGI. This CDR3 region has 12 residues. V shed 6 bases and J shed 4 bases, with 9 bases lying between them.